This TCR beta chain appears in the sequencing data of a study of monozygotic twins with inflammatory bowel disease. Findings and limits, study-wide: IBD patients, compared with healthy twins, shared fewer clonotypes with others (especially with disease activity). Patient-to-patient differences in immunosuppressive treatment may have added variability to the repertoires.

After re-calling the 5' RACE reads, TCRdb lists one entry per CDR3 protein, DNA absent. Recorded for this sample: around 380,000 distinct CDR3 sequences. The CDR3 loop spans 13 amino acids. Germline CDR1 is ENHRY and CDR2 is SYGVKD. Concerning this clonotype itself: The antigen is undetermined.

The origin of this receptor is a human donor with ulcerative colitis or Crohn's disease, or a healthy co-twin of an affected twin (not recorded which). The rearrangement links TRBV10-3 to TRBJ1-2; no DNA is available, so the TRBD1 call from TCRdb remains unchecked. Source material: blood. CDR3 residues: CAITRDLNYGYTF.